Given below is one TCR beta chain in context. The junction differs from germline at one of its ends, possibly a read error. This CDR3 is built from 15 residues. From germline, CDR1 is LGHDT and CDR2 YNNKEL (reference sequence). The source of the sample is a study of blood T cell repertoires in COVID-19. Across the whole study: There were acute and convalescent COVID-19 samples, and they came from the United States, Italy and Spain. The cDNA or gDNA used as material had been derived from T cells, B-cell-depleted T cells, or PBMCs.

Original analysis: By means of reference gene primer amplification, nucleated cell counts were estimated. The table came from immunoSEQ multiplex PCR; TCRdb's copy has only in-frame clones and leaves some out. V, J and clone size derive from that table, while D and trimming were established from the DNA sequence. The table shows roughly 150,000 clones, with approximately 91% occurring only once. The V and J genes are TRBV3-1 (or the pseudogene TRBV3-2) and TRBJ2-2, with 9 bases that match TRBD1. Sequencing was carried out using peripheral blood. The TCR sequence derives from a woman aged 70-85 years with acute or convalescent COVID-19. CDR3 residues: CASSEDRGDTGELFF. In nucleotides, the CDR3 is TGTGCCAGCAGCGAAGACAGGGGGGACACCGGGGAGCTGTTTTTT.